One and the same sample provided the 29 T cell receptor beta chains below, sequenced in a study of blood T cell repertoires in COVID-19. Assay: immunoSEQ multiplex PCR; the TCRdb copy retains only in-frame clones and omits some. The sample records approximately 390,000 clones, just under 90% being singletons. Material: PBMCs or T cells enriched from blood (not recorded which). The receptors come from a woman in her forties or fifties who had recovered from COVID-19.

This chain uses TRBV28 with TRBJ1-5, with 7 bases identical to TRBD1. In germline, CDR1 is MDHEN, CDR2 SYDVKM. The trim removed 6 bases at V and 0 bases at J, leaving 11 bases unmatched. The CDR3 runs 17 residues. The CDR3 sequence: CASSGGTVGYSNQPQHF. CDR3 DNA: TGTGCCAGCAGCGGAGGGACAGTGGGGTATAGCAATCAGCCCCAGCATTTT.

This clone was observed a few times. This rearrangement joins TRBV2 to TRBJ1-4, with 8 bases lining up with TRBD1. Germline V gene lookup returns CDR1 SNHLY and CDR2 FYNNEI. The CDR3 contains 18 residues. J was trimmed by 5 bases and V by 2 bases; bases with no gene match: 13. The CDR3 bases are TGTGCCAGCAGTGAACCGCACTCTGGGACAGGAGGGAATGAAAAACTGTTTTTT. Encoded protein: CASSEPHSGTGGNEKLFF.

This chain connects TRBV28 to TRBJ2-7, with 7 bases that match TRBD1. Germline-derived CDR1 and CDR2 are MDHEN and SYDVKM. The CDR3 loop spans 14 amino acids. Unmatched junction bases numbered 5, after V lost 2 bases and J lost 4 bases. The CDR3: CASSLTRGYYEQYF. As DNA, the CDR3 is TGTGCCAGCAGTTTAACCAGGGGGTATTACGAGCAGTACTTC.

This clone appeared a single time. This sequence joins TRBV4-3 and TRBJ1-2; D is ambiguous. Germline V lookup: CDR1 LGHNA, CDR2 YSLEER. Trimming shortened V by 3 bases and J by 4 bases, and 9 bases separated the two germline ends. The CDR3 runs 13 residues. CDR3 DNA: TGCGCCAGCAGCCAGCAAGGCGGCTATGGCTACACCTTC. Its protein product is CASSQQGGYGYTF.

The V gene is TRBV27, the J gene TRBJ1-4; TRBD1 matches 8 bases. This CDR3 is 14 amino acids long. Germline V gene lookup returns CDR1 MNHEY and CDR2 SMNVEV (reference sequence). After removal of 6 bases from V and 6 bases from J, the junction contained 6 bases not matched to a gene. CDR3 residues: CASRTGTGDEKLFF. In nucleotides, the CDR3 is TGTGCCAGCAGAACCGGGACAGGCGATGAAAAACTGTTTTTT.

Ten or more counts support this clone. The chain carries TRBV4-2 and TRBJ2-5; 15 bases line up with TRBD2. The length of the CDR3 is 17 residues. V shed 1 base, J shed 4 bases, and the junction held 4 bases outside the gene matches. CDR1 is LGHNA and CDR2 is YNFKEQ in the germline V gene. The CDR3 DNA sequence: TGTGCCAGCAGCCAAGGGACTAGCGGGGGGGCCGTAGAGACCCAGTACTTC. This codes for CASSQGTSGGAVETQYF.

The chain carries TRBV7-6 and TRBJ1-3, with 9 nucleotides matching TRBD1. V shed 4 bases, J shed 2 bases, and the junction held 3 bases outside the gene matches. This CDR3 contains 15 residues. Germline loops: CDR1 SGHVS, CDR2 FNYEAQ. CDR3 protein: CASSSRDRAGNTIYF. The CDR3 nucleotides are TGTGCCAGCAGCTCCCGGGACAGGGCTGGAAACACCATATATTTT.

The chain uses TRBV12-5 and TRBJ1-1, with a tentative D call TRBD1 (6 bases). The V and J ends lost 0 bases and 3 bases respectively, with 11 bases between them. Germline assignment: CDR1 LGHNT and CDR2 FRNRAP. The CDR3 has 15 residues. Here the CDR3 reads CASGLVLRGHTEAFF. The CDR3 DNA is TGTGCTAGTGGTTTGGTACTCAGGGGCCACACTGAAGCTTTCTTT.

J is TRBJ2-5 and V is TRBV5-4; tentatively, D is TRBD1 (5 bases). Per germline, CDR1 SGHNT and CDR2 YYREEE (reference sequence). V was pared by 1 base and J by 1 base, with 5 bases between. This CDR3 region has 13 residues. As DNA, the CDR3 is TGTGCCAGCAGCTTGAGGGGCCAAGAGACCCAGTACTTC. Its translation: CASSLRGQETQYF.

The chain combines TRBV6-2 or TRBV6-3 with TRBJ2-7, with 8 bases fitting TRBD1. Germline V lookup: CDR1 MNHEY, CDR2 SVGEGT. The CDR3 is made up of 13 amino acids. The trim removed 6 bases at V and 5 bases at J, leaving 6 bases unmatched. The CDR3 reads CASSLDRVHEQYF. The CDR3 nucleotides are TGTGCCAGCAGCCTGGACAGGGTCCACGAGCAGTACTTC.

The V and J genes are TRBV4-3 and TRBJ1-3; D unclear. The CDR3 extends over 17 amino acids. CDR1 is LGHNA, CDR2 YSLEER, per germline. The V end lost 0 bases, the J end lost 0 bases, and 12 bases lay between the germline ends. CDR3 sequence: CASSQDALRNSGNTIYF. CDR3 DNA: TGCGCCAGCAGCCAAGATGCACTCAGGAACTCTGGAAACACCATATATTTT.

This chain uses TRBV7-9 with TRBJ1-1; D uncertain. The V end lost 1 base, the J end lost 2 bases, and 11 bases lay between the germline ends. Germline-derived CDR1 and CDR2 are SEHNR and FQNEAQ (reference sequence). There are 15 residues in the CDR3. CDR3 bases: TGTGCCAGCAGCTTAGGAAGACAAGGAAACACTGAAGCTTTCTTT. Translated, it gives CASSLGRQGNTEAFF.

The genes are TRBV7-8 and TRBJ2-7, with a weak D call TRBD1 (6 bases). Looked up from germline, CDR1 is SGHVS and CDR2 is FQNEAQ. The CDR3 sequence is 14 residues long. V shed 5 bases and J shed 9 bases, with 20 bases lying between them. CDR3 bases: TGTGCCAGCAGCCCCCACAGGGACACTACGAGGCAGTACTTC. It translates to CASSPHRDTTRQYF. Together with reference TRBV7-8 and TRBJ2-7, the CDR3 gives the full variable domain: GAGVSQSPRYKVAKRGQDVALRCDPISGHVSLFWYQQALGQGPEFLTYFQNEAQLDKSGLPSDRFFAERPEGSVSTLKIQRTQQEDSAVYLCASSPHRDTTRQYFGPGTRLTVT.

V usage is TRBV29-1 and J usage is TRBJ1-2; D is undetermined. This CDR3 has 12 residues. The V gene lost 7 bases and the J gene lost 4 bases, with 13 bases spanning the gap. Germline loops: CDR1 SQVTM, CDR2 ANQGSEA. CDR3 sequence: CSAEAVSYGYTF. The CDR3 DNA reads TGCAGCGCCGAAGCCGTCTCCTATGGCTACACCTTC.

V and J are TRBV18 and TRBJ1-1, with TRBD1 as a possible D gene (6 bases). Trimming took 3 bases from V and 6 from J, leaving 17 bases between them. This CDR3 has 15 amino acids. CDR1 KGHSH and CDR2 LQKENI come from the germline V gene. The CDR3 loop reads CASSPTAQGQPEAFF. The CDR3 nucleotides read TGTGCCAGCTCACCTACCGCTCAGGGGCAGCCTGAAGCTTTCTTT. The variable domain in full, completed from reference TRBV18 and TRBJ1-1, reads NAGVMQNPRHLVRRRGQEARLRCSPMKGHSHVYWYRQLPEEGLKFMVYLQKENIIDESGMPKERFSAEFPKEGPSILRIQQVVRGDSAAYFCASSPTAQGQPEAFFGQGTRLTVV.

This clone was counted only a few times. The rearrangement links TRBV3-1 (or the pseudogene TRBV3-2) to TRBJ1-5; D call uncertain. V shed 6 bases and J shed 1 base, with 13 bases lying between them. The CDR3 is made up of 15 amino acids. Germline CDR1 is LGHDT and CDR2 is YNNKEL (reference sequence). The CDR3 nucleotides read TGTGCCAGCAGTCCCTCTGTACAGAGCAATCAGCCCCAGCATTTT. It is translated as CASSPSVQSNQPQHF.

The genes are TRBV19 and TRBJ2-1, with 10 bases fitting TRBD2. The V gene's germline CDR1 is LNHDA and CDR2 SQIVND (reference sequence). CDR3 length equals 12 residues. After removal of 5 bases from V and 14 bases from J, the junction contained 6 bases not matched to a gene. The CDR3 spells CASSGSGGVEFF. The CDR3 DNA sequence: TGTGCCAGTAGTGGAAGCGGGGGGGTTGAGTTCTTC.

The chain is built from TRBV28 and TRBJ1-2, with D possibly TRBD1 on 5 matching bases. Trimming pared 6 bases from V and 4 bases from J, leaving 21 bases between. This CDR3 spans 16 amino acids. CDR1 and CDR2 (germline): MDHEN, SYDVKM. The CDR3 DNA reads TGTGCCAGCAGATGGGAAGGGGAAGCATTACCCTATGGCTACACCTTC. Encoded protein: CASRWEGEALPYGYTF.

The V gene is TRBV4-1, the J gene TRBJ1-6, with a possible D match to TRBD1 (5 bases). Germline-derived CDR1 and CDR2 are MGHRA and YSYEKL. The CDR3 has 18 residues. Trimming shortened V by 3 bases and J by 10 bases, and 25 bases separated the two germline ends. Written as DNA, the CDR3 is TGCGCCAGCAGCCAGGCACTCCTCACAGGAGAGGTGAGGTCACCCCTCCACTTT. Residues: CASSQALLTGEVRSPLHF.

The V gene is TRBV6-2 or TRBV6-3, the J gene TRBJ2-5; no reliable D call. Trimming pared 5 bases from V and 7 bases from J, leaving 8 bases between. The CDR3 is 11 residues long. Per germline, CDR1 MNHEY and CDR2 SVGEGT. CDR3 sequence reads: CASSTSGTQYF. CDR3 coding DNA: TGTGCCAGCAGTACCTCCGGGACCCAGTACTTC.

J is TRBJ1-1 and V is TRBV5-8; TRBD1 might be the D (5 bases). This CDR3 is 18 amino acids long. Trimming pared 2 bases from V and 3 bases from J, leaving 23 bases between. CDR1 is SGHTS, CDR2 YDEGEE, per germline. The CDR3: CASSFNGAGPNGYTEAFF. In DNA form, the CDR3 reads TGTGCCAGCAGCTTCAATGGGGCAGGCCCGAACGGGTACACTGAAGCTTTCTTT.

The J gene is TRBJ1-2, the V gene TRBV7-2; D perhaps matches TRBD1 (5 bases). V was pared by 5 bases and J by 3 bases, with 13 bases between. CDR1 and CDR2 (germline): SGHTA, FQGNSA. The CDR3 extends over 14 amino acids. In DNA, the CDR3 is TGTGCCAGCAGCCGCACGCGGGGGGACTATGGCTACACCTTC. It encodes CASSRTRGDYGYTF.

The CDR3 here is CASSPQTAFSSGANVLTF. CDR3 nucleotides: TGTGCCAGCTCACCACAGACAGCTTTCAGCTCTGGGGCCAACGTCCTGACTTTC. The chain has TRBV18 and TRBJ2-6; D may be TRBD1 (5 bases). Germline V gene lookup returns CDR1 KGHSH and CDR2 LQKENI. This CDR3 has 18 amino acids. V gave up 1 base and J gave up 0 bases, with 13 bases separating them.

The chain joins TRBV7-9 to TRBJ2-1; TRBD1 agrees at 9 bases. This CDR3 spans 13 amino acids. V lost 5 bases, J lost 11 bases, and 7 bases stayed unmatched. CDR1 SEHNR and CDR2 FQNEAQ come from the germline V gene (reference sequence). CDR3 sequence: CASSRDRVKKQFF. The CDR3 DNA reads as TGTGCCAGCAGCAGGGACAGGGTTAAGAAGCAGTTCTTC.

This clone was observed once. The chain recombines TRBV7-9 with TRBJ2-3, with 7 bases matching TRBD1. In germline, CDR1 is SEHNR, CDR2 FQNEAQ (reference sequence). The CDR3 runs to 14 residues. Trimming at V came to 2 bases and at J to 6 bases, leaving 5 bases not matched to a gene. CDR3 nucleotide sequence: TGTGCCAGCAGCTTAAACAGGGGTGTGGATACGCAGTATTTT. This translates into CASSLNRGVDTQYF.

The gene calls are TRBV30 and TRBJ1-2; D remains unclear. The CDR3 extends over 13 amino acids. The ends were cut back, 2 bases at V and 4 bases at J, with 11 bases in the middle. Germline V gives CDR1 GTSNPN, CDR2 SVGIG (reference sequence). The CDR3 protein is CAWSHGGGYGYTF. For the CDR3, the DNA is TGTGCCTGGAGTCACGGTGGTGGCTATGGCTACACCTTC.

V usage is TRBV28 and J usage is TRBJ1-5; D possibly corresponds to TRBD1 (6 bases). CDR1 MDHEN and CDR2 SYDVKM come from the germline V gene. V lost 4 bases to trimming and J lost 7 bases, with 14 bases between them. This CDR3 comprises 14 residues. The CDR3 protein is CASSSQGSVQPQHF. DNA for the CDR3: TGTGCCAGCAGTTCCCAGGGGAGTGTACAGCCCCAGCATTTT.

The genes are TRBV5-1 and TRBJ1-1, with D perhaps matching TRBD1 (5 bases). The CDR3 has 16 residues. The V end was cut by 7 bases, the J end by 5 bases, with 24 bases between. Germline V lookup: CDR1 SGHRS, CDR2 YFSETQ. The DNA of the CDR3 is TGCGCCAGCGTGCTTTCGGCGGCCGAAAGGGGAACTGAAGCTTTCTTT. It yields the protein CASVLSAAERGTEAFF.

The rearrangement links TRBV18 to TRBJ1-5; 8 bases line up with TRBD1. This CDR3 is built from 14 residues. V was clipped by 6 bases and J by 7 bases; unmatched bases: 8. CDR1 KGHSH and CDR2 LQKENI come from the germline V gene. The CDR3 is CASSLTGAGQPQHF. DNA of the CDR3: TGTGCCAGCTCCCTGACAGGGGCGGGACAGCCCCAGCATTTT.